This record looks at one TCR beta chain sequence and its context. This clonotype was observed at least ten times. Its antigen target is currently unknown. Base qualities are not recorded, but no much larger clone differs from it by a single base. Including the terminal cysteine and phenylalanine, the CDR3 comprises 14 residues. This entry keeps only the CDR3 DNA: 42 bases, framed from base 1. V and J lose 2 bases and 5 bases, and a span of 14 bases separates them. The germline V gene specifies SGHRS as CDR1 and YFSETQ as CDR2. The time point label corresponds to: blood at routine non-recurrence follow-up after resection. For TCR sequencing, whole RNA was extracted from tumor and nontumor lung tissue, or from cryopreserved PBMC samples, and no cell sorting was done. Patients were selected for TCR sequencing only if sufficient RNA was available from at least two tumor regions. This entry belongs to a study of spatial heterogeneity in lung cancer (dated by TCRdb to about 2019). Study-wide context: The donors were some 72 patients from the lung TRACERx cohort who had early-stage, untreated non-small cell lung cancer. Follow-up PBMC samples were sequenced whenever the samples were available, and the median time to follow-up was roughly two years after resection. More beta-chain than alpha-chain transcripts were consistently detected, likely reflecting higher beta-chain transcript abundance. In the raw uncorrected reads, each unique combination of TCR and UMI appeared on average more than ten times. In non-small cell lung cancer, the study quantitatively compared TCR alpha and beta repertoires across several tumor regions, matched nontumor lung, and blood. The study linked features of the TCR repertoire to counts of nonsynonymous mutations, which were determined by whole-exome sequencing of tumor tissue. Both alpha and beta chains were TCR-sequenced in samples taken at surgery, namely 220 tumor regions, approximately 66 matched nontumor lung samples and a few dozen PBMC samples. Paper-wide results and their limitations: Additional single-cell paired TCR alpha and beta sequencing was considered necessary to confirm, at a functional level, the hypothesis that regional TCRs recognize regional mutations. Ubiquitous expanded tumor TCRs were detected in blood more often at tumor resection than at routine follow-up. Only roughly 14 patients were included in comparisons of baseline and follow-up blood repertoires.

The library was generated by 5' RACE. The instrument given in TCRdb is NextSeq 500. To allow correction of PCR and sequencing errors, the TCR library protocol tagged every TCR cDNA molecule with a unique molecular identifier. On the study's bioinformatics: Decombinator tools were used for TCR identification, UMI-based error correction and CDR3 extraction. TCRs above a frequency of 2 per 1,000, corresponding to the top 1% of the tumor frequency distribution, were defined as expanded. Each repertoire was subsampled 100 times to 5,000 TCRs, after which Renyi diversity was computed with the R vegan package. CDR3 similarity networks were built from amino acid triplet string-kernel similarity, with CDR3s being connected when pairwise similarity was above 0.82. TCRdb trimmed public reads at Q25 via fastp, called clones via MiXCR and kept in-frame beta chains. Merged by CDR3 protein, the rows form single entries marked with the most common genes and DNA. The authors' filters were not applied to this entry. Across this sample there are roughly 46,000 distinct CDR3 sequences, with approximately 12% seen only once. Under 35% of the sample is held by the ten biggest clonotypes.

The receptor's source is a male donor with early-stage non-small cell lung cancer. The chain couples TRBV5-1 to TRBJ2-7; too little of a D gene remains to name it. The material sequenced was PBMCs, taken at follow-up. The CDR3 region has the sequence CASSLTLSENEQYF. The DNA sequence is as follows: TGCGCCAGCAGCTTAACCCTCTCCGAGAACGAGCAGTACTTC.